One and the same sample provided the 15 T cell receptor beta chains below, sequenced in a study of cytomegalovirus exposure and HLA in healthy donors. The PCR employed 60 Vbeta primers together with 13 Jbeta primers. Data came from immunoSEQ multiplex PCR; TCRdb stores just in-frame clones and leaves some out. The data show about 140,000 clones, around 79% seen once. The sequenced sample consisted of PBMCs. These receptors were taken from a woman aged 50 to 65 in good health and CMV-seropositive.

The CDR3 region is CASSPPLVAENTEAFF. The CDR3 coding sequence is TGTGCCAGCAGTCCCCCCCTCGTGGCAGAAAACACTGAAGCTTTCTTT. The V and J genes are TRBV2 and TRBJ1-1, with D unresolved. V was shortened by 5 bases and J by 2 bases, with 18 bases between the two germline ends. This CDR3 spans 16 amino acids. Germline V gene data show CDR1 as SNHLY and CDR2 as FYNNEI.

In this sample, this clone turned up a few times. V usage is TRBV19 and J usage is TRBJ2-5; TRBD1 might be the D (6 bases). Germline CDR1 LNHDA, CDR2 SQIVND (reference sequence). V was cut by 1 base and J by 4 bases, with 16 bases left in between. The CDR3 loop spans 16 amino acids. CDR3 protein: CASSIGQGGGRETQYF. CDR3 DNA: TGTGCCAGTAGTATAGGTCAGGGTGGGGGCAGAGAGACCCAGTACTTC.

Written as DNA, the CDR3 is TGTGCCAGCAGCTTGAATGGGTTACAGGGTAAAGGGGACGGCCAGCCCCAGCATTTT. This gives the protein CASSLNGLQGKGDGQPQHF. This chain links TRBV5-8 with TRBJ1-5; the D gene is possibly TRBD1 (6 bases). The CDR3 sequence is 19 residues long. Germline loops: CDR1 SGHTS, CDR2 YDEGEE. V lost 1 base, J lost 7 bases, and 27 bases lay in between. The full variable domain, completed using reference TRBV5-8 and TRBJ1-5, is EAGVTQSPTHLIKTRGQQATLRCSPISGHTSVYWYQQALGLGLQFLLWYDEGEERNRGNFPPRFSGRQFPNYSSELNVNALELEDSALYLCASSLNGLQGKGDGQPQHFGDGTRLSIL.

Here the CDR3 DNA reads TGCGCCAGCAGCTTGGCGGTGGCAGGGGGCCTTGGCTACACCTTC. Translated: CASSLAVAGGLGYTF. This chain connects TRBV5-1 to TRBJ1-2, with 8 bases aligning to TRBD1. The V gene end was trimmed by 0 bases and the J gene end by 7 bases; junction bases not matched to a gene: 8. This CDR3 has 15 amino acids. Germline V gives CDR1 SGHRS, CDR2 YFSETQ.

The chain employs TRBV28 and TRBJ1-1; D is unresolved. V was cut by 8 bases and J by 1 base, with 11 bases left in between. The CDR3 is made up of 13 amino acids. CDR1 MDHEN and CDR2 SYDVKM come from the germline V gene. The DNA for the CDR3 is TGTGCCAGCTACCGTCGGGGGAACACTGAAGCTTTCTTT. Its protein is CASYRRGNTEAFF.

This sequence joins TRBV29-1 and TRBJ2-7, with TRBD1 matching 7 bases. The CDR3 is 12 residues long. The V gene end was trimmed by 4 bases and the J gene end by 8 bases; junction bases not matched to a gene: 8. Germline V CDR1 and CDR2: SQVTM, ANQGSEA. This CDR3 is CSVGQGDLQQYF. CDR3 nucleotide sequence: TGCAGCGTTGGACAGGGAGACCTCCAGCAGTACTTC.

This clone was seen a few times. This CDR3 is CASRIKTGGTGELFF. The DNA for the CDR3 is TGTGCCAGCAGAATAAAGACAGGGGGCACCGGGGAGCTGTTTTTT. V usage is TRBV2 and J usage is TRBJ2-2; 9 bases line up with TRBD1. CDR3 length equals 15 residues. Trimming took 6 bases from V and 4 from J; bases not matched to a gene: 6. Germline V gene sequence: CDR1 SNHLY, CDR2 FYNNEI.

The V and J genes are TRBV4-3 and TRBJ1-3; D is unclear. The CDR3 extends over 16 amino acids. In germline, CDR1 is LGHNA, CDR2 YSLEER. With 0 bases removed from V and 2 bases from J, the gap between germline ends came to 11 bases. The chain's CDR3 is CASSQDSPATGNTIYF. CDR3 DNA sequence: TGCGCCAGCAGCCAAGACAGTCCTGCAACTGGAAACACCATATATTTT.

This chain connects TRBV5-1 to TRBJ2-3, with TRBD1 identical over 9 bases. The length of the CDR3 is 14 residues. J gave up 2 bases and V 7 bases, and 5 bases lay outside the gene matches. CDR1 and CDR2 (germline): SGHRS, YFSETQ. The CDR3 DNA reads as TGCGCCAGCCTCCGGGACAGGGACACAGATACGCAGTATTTT. It encodes CASLRDRDTDTQYF. Variable domain in full (rest from reference TRBV5-1 and TRBJ2-3): KAGVTQTPRYLIKTRGQQVTLSCSPISGHRSVSWYQQTPGQGLQFLFEYFSETQRNKGNFPGRFSGRQFSNSRSEMNVSTLELGDSALYLCASLRDRDTDTQYFGPGTRLTVL.

This clone was detected only a few times. J is TRBJ2-7 and V is TRBV4-3, with 11 positions matching TRBD2. Unmatched junction bases numbered 6, after V lost 2 bases and J lost 3 bases. The V gene's germline CDR1 is LGHNA and CDR2 YSLEER. There are 16 residues in the CDR3. CDR3 protein: CASSQRLAGINYEQYF. The CDR3 region has the DNA TGCGCCAGCAGCCAAAGACTAGCGGGGATTAACTACGAGCAGTACTTC.

There are a few counts of this clone. This chain uses TRBV28 with TRBJ2-7; 7 positions match TRBD1. The trim removed 3 bases at V and 3 bases at J, leaving 5 bases unmatched. This CDR3 is built from 14 residues. CDR1 and CDR2 (germline): MDHEN, SYDVKM. This chain's CDR3 is CASSLGTEGYEQYF. The CDR3, as DNA: TGTGCCAGCAGTTTGGGGACAGAAGGCTACGAGCAGTACTTC.

For this clone: The junction shows a germline mismatch at one end, possibly a read error. J is TRBJ1-3 and V is TRBV7-9; D unresolved. Germline CDR1 SEHNR, CDR2 FQNEAQ (reference sequence). CDR3 length: 16 amino acids. The DNA of the CDR3 is TGTGCTAGCAGCCAAGGACGGGGAGGCTCTGGAAACACCATATATTTT. It codes for CASSQGRGGSGNTIYF.

This rearrangement joins TRBV7-2 to TRBJ2-3; D gene uncertain. The CDR3 is 12 residues long. Germline CDR1 is SGHTA and CDR2 is FQGNSA. V shed 4 bases and J shed 4 bases, with 6 bases lying between them. The CDR3 reads CASSSSADTQYF. In DNA, the CDR3 is TGTGCCAGCAGCTCCTCCGCAGATACGCAGTATTTT.

This clone appeared a single time. CDR3 nucleotides: TGCGCCAGCAGCTTGGAAGCAGGGGGCACTGAAGCTTTCTTT. As protein: CASSLEAGGTEAFF. The rearrangement links TRBV5-1 to TRBJ1-1; 7 bases align to TRBD1. The V segment lost 0 bases and the J segment 4 bases; nucleotides outside the gene matches: 3. The length of the CDR3 is 14 residues. In germline, CDR1 is SGHRS, CDR2 YFSETQ. Full variable domain (rest looked up from reference TRBV5-1 and TRBJ1-1): KAGVTQTPRYLIKTRGQQVTLSCSPISGHRSVSWYQQTPGQGLQFLFEYFSETQRNKGNFPGRFSGRQFSNSRSEMNVSTLELGDSALYLCASSLEAGGTEAFFGQGTRLTVV.

This chain joins TRBV19 and TRBJ2-7; D may be TRBD1 (5 bases). This CDR3 has 14 residues. Between the trimmed V and J ends, which lost 5 bases and 1 base, there was a span of 12 bases. Germline V gene data show CDR1 as LNHDA and CDR2 as SQIVND (reference sequence). CDR3 coding DNA: TGTGCCAGTAGTTACAGGAGCCCGTCCTACGAGCAGTACTTC. Its translation is CASSYRSPSYEQYF.